The rows below give T cell receptor beta chains drawn from one sample of a study of beta chain features in type 1 diabetes. Assay used: immunoSEQ multiplex PCR; TCRdb lists only in-frame clones, some missing. The sample has just over 600,000 clones; around 16% are singletons. Sequenced material: naive CD4+ T cells from blood. These receptors were taken from a young man in good health. Each CDR3 is given with its conserved first and last residue.

TRBV20-1 CSARLGETQYF
TRBV7-2 CASSSRLGYGYTF
TRBV7-2 CASSLAFRVGPYNEQFF
TRBV27 CATGSGALHNEQFF
TRBV27 CASSRGETQYF
TRBV7-2 CASSFAGTPGQETQYF
TRBV21-1 CAWGTEAFF
TRBV11-2 CASSLDFPPNYGYTF
TRBV29-1 CSAVGQLVSYEQYF
TRBV6-6 CATTTTGGTTEAFF
TRBV7-3 CASSLGVGGPNEQYF
TRBV28 CASIPQGAGGNTIYF
TRBV2 CASSRTSSYNEQFF
TRBV7-9 CASSLARASSYEQYF
TRBV5-1 CASSLDGELFF
TRBV13 CASSSLPSSGNTIYF
TRBV20-1 CSGSYNEQFF
TRBV11-1 CATSRRWTGHYYSYEQYF
TRBV10-3 CAIKDVNEQFF
TRBV28 CASKRVNQETQYF
TRBV6-5 CASSPGQGRNEQFF
TRBV4-3 CASSPNSGLRETQYF
TRBV4-2 CASSQTGQGYGYTF
TRBV5-1 CASRRTGESWDTDTQYF
TRBV28 CASSFPGGSYNSPLHF
TRBV13 CASSSTRGLHNEQFF
TRBV18 CASSRATGGQETQYF
TRBV6-6 CASSYATSGTDTQYF
TRBV5-1 CASSFGQNTEAFF
TRBV30 CAWSGERTSGASYEQYF
TRBV7-2 CASSPFPTPGGWTGELFF
TRBV6-5 CASSPGTIQYTQYF
TRBV7-3 CASSSGTGGWFF
TRBV7-2 CASSPRDRGGTEAFF
TRBV7-9 CASSLVPGPATHTQYF
TRBV7-2 CASRDRGRPGEQYF
TRBV7-2 CASTPRGTGVNTEAFF
TRBV4-3 CASSQQTITDTQYF
TRBV7-2 CASSFASGGAWEQFF
TRBV21-1 CAIETVSYEQYF
TRBV9 CASSVDYTGELFF
TRBV12-5 CASGLSVGTLGKMNTEAFF
TRBV30 CAWSKQPPYGYTF
TRBV29-1 CSAGEVGQAYEQYF
TRBV4-1 CASSQVVALNTEAFF
TRBV7-2 CASSRTSGLGNEQFF
TRBV20-1 CNAGTTDTQYF
TRBV14 CASSSLAGGQSETQYF